One sample yielded the 16 T cell receptor beta chains listed below, sequenced in a study of shared clonotypes between healthy human individuals. Selected positively for CCR7 and CD45RO-negative, naive CD8 cells excluded terminally differentiated effector memory CD45RA+ cells. Using immunoSEQ multiplex PCR, the repertoire was profiled, and TCRdb retains in-frame clones only, with some absent. The repertoire holds hundreds of thousands of clones, with about 91% as singletons. Sequencing was done on a sample of naive CD8+ T cells sorted from blood. Receptors originate from a man in his thirties or forties in good health.

CDR3 coding DNA: TGCGCCAGCAGCTTCGTTCGTGAAGGGAATGGGGCTAACTATGGCTACACCTTC. Translation: CASSFVREGNGANYGYTF. The rearrangement uses TRBV5-1 and TRBJ1-2; D is unresolved. The V and J ends lost 2 bases and 0 bases respectively, with 20 bases between them. Germline V gene sequence: CDR1 SGHRS, CDR2 YFSETQ. The CDR3 is 18 residues long.

The chain links TRBV4-1 to TRBJ2-7, with 11 bases fitting TRBD2. Per the germline V gene, CDR1 is MGHRA and CDR2 is YSYEKL. CDR3 length equals 15 residues. Trimming removed 3 bases from V and 2 bases from J; junction bases left unmatched: 3. The CDR3 nucleotides read TGCGCCAGCAGCCAGCTTAGCGGGAGGGCCTACGAGCAGTACTTC. Amino acid sequence: CASSQLSGRAYEQYF.

The V and J genes are TRBV11-3 and TRBJ1-5, with D hard to call. The CDR3 loop spans 11 amino acids. V gave up 11 bases and J gave up 5 bases, with 10 bases separating them. Germline V gene data show CDR1 as SGHNT and CDR2 as YENEEA. The CDR3 nucleotides are TGTGCCCCGCCGACGGATCAGCCCCAGCATTTT. Amino acids: CAPPTDQPQHF.

The chain has TRBV2 and TRBJ2-7, with D unresolved. The CDR3 has 14 residues. The V gene's germline CDR1 is SNHLY and CDR2 FYNNEI. Between the trimmed V and J ends, which lost 3 bases and 6 bases, there was a span of 15 bases. In DNA form, the CDR3 reads TGTGCCAGCAGTGAGGGCAGGAAGGAAGGCGAGCAGTACTTC. This encodes CASSEGRKEGEQYF.

The chain is built from TRBV5-4 and TRBJ2-7; the D gene is possibly TRBD2 (5 bases). The CDR3 is 12 residues long. The ends were cut back, 0 bases at V and 6 bases at J, with 7 bases in the middle. The germline V gene has CDR1 SGHNT and CDR2 YYREEE (reference sequence). The CDR3 loop reads CASSLDGGEQYF. DNA for the CDR3: TGTGCCAGCAGCTTGGACGGAGGCGAGCAGTACTTC.

This chain uses TRBV11-2 with TRBJ2-7, with D possibly matching TRBD2 (5 bases). The CDR3 runs to 14 residues. Germline V gene sequence: CDR1 SGHAT, CDR2 FQNNGV. Trimming pared 5 bases from V and 9 bases from J, leaving 20 bases between. The CDR3: CASSPGREGSVQYF. The CDR3 region has the DNA TGTGCCAGCAGCCCCGGCCGGGAAGGGAGCGTGCAGTACTTC.

This rearrangement joins TRBV7-9 to TRBJ2-7, with D possibly TRBD2 on 5 matching bases. Trimming took off 5 bases at V and 3 bases at J, with 11 bases between the two ends. The CDR3 consists of 13 residues. Germline V CDR1 and CDR2: SEHNR, FQNEAQ (reference sequence). The CDR3 nucleotides are TGTGCCAGCAGCCTCCGGGAACGCTACGAGCAGTACTTC. Translated, it gives CASSLRERYEQYF. Complete variable domain (other parts from reference TRBV7-9 and TRBJ2-7): DTGVSQNPRHKITKRGQNVTFRCDPISEHNRLYWYRQTLGQGPEFLTYFQNEAQLEKSRLLSDRFSAERPKGSFSTLEIQRTEQGDSAMYLCASSLRERYEQYFGPGTRLTVT.

The gene calls are TRBV4-3 and TRBJ1-1, with D possibly TRBD1 on 5 matching bases. The CDR3 runs to 13 residues. V was pared by 0 bases and J by 8 bases, with 10 bases between. Germline V gives CDR1 LGHNA, CDR2 YSLEER. DNA of the CDR3: TGCGCCAGCAGCCAAGATCAGGGAGGGGAAGCTTTCTTT. Translating gives CASSQDQGGEAFF.

The chain recombines TRBV7-8 with TRBJ2-1; perhaps D is TRBD1 or TRBD2 (5 bases each). The V gene lost 3 bases and the J gene lost 4 bases, with 10 bases spanning the gap. Germline V lookup: CDR1 SGHVS, CDR2 FQNEAQ. The length of the CDR3 is 14 residues. CDR3 residues: CASSLRGRYNEQFF. DNA for the CDR3: TGTGCCAGCAGCTTGAGGGGCCGATACAATGAGCAGTTCTTC. Filled out from reference TRBV7-8 and TRBJ2-1, the complete variable domain reads GAGVSQSPRYKVAKRGQDVALRCDPISGHVSLFWYQQALGQGPEFLTYFQNEAQLDKSGLPSDRFFAERPEGSVSTLKIQRTQQEDSAVYLCASSLRGRYNEQFFGPGTRLTVL.

The chain is built from TRBV5-4 and TRBJ1-3, with 12 bases matching TRBD1. After removal of 2 bases from V and 1 base from J, the junction contained 4 bases not matched to a gene. The CDR3 runs to 17 residues. From germline, CDR1 is SGHNT and CDR2 YYREEE (reference sequence). CDR3 loop: CASSLGTGGGSGNTIYF. CDR3 nucleotides: TGTGCCAGCAGCTTAGGGACAGGGGGCGGATCTGGAAACACCATATATTTT.

The V gene is TRBV7-9, the J gene TRBJ1-2, with a weak D call TRBD1 (6 bases). The germline V gene encodes CDR1 SEHNR and CDR2 FQNEAQ (reference sequence). Between the trimmed V and J ends, which lost 3 bases and 8 bases, there was a span of 16 bases. The CDR3 contains 14 residues. The CDR3 bases are TGTGCCAGCAGCTTTCAAGGGGGGGAAGGCGGCTACACCTTC. Translated: CASSFQGGEGGYTF. The complete variable domain, with remaining parts taken from reference TRBV7-9 and TRBJ1-2, reads DTGVSQNPRHKITKRGQNVTFRCDPISEHNRLYWYRQTLGQGPEFLTYFQNEAQLEKSRLLSDRFSAERPKGSFSTLEIQRTEQGDSAMYLCASSFQGGEGGYTFGSGTRLTVV.

This clone was seen once. The chain couples TRBV6-5 to TRBJ2-5, with 9 bases aligning to TRBD2. With 0 bases clipped from V and 6 bases from J, the junction kept 8 bases outside the gene matches. The CDR3 extends over 16 amino acids. CDR1 and CDR2 (germline): MNHEY, SVGAGI. The CDR3 bases are TGTGCCAGCAGTTACTCGGTAGCGGGAGTGGACCAGACCCAGTACTTC. It yields the protein CASSYSVAGVDQTQYF.

This chain joins TRBV30 and TRBJ2-5; 8 nucleotides agree with TRBD2. Germline loops: CDR1 GTSNPN, CDR2 SVGIG (reference sequence). Trimming cost V 0 bases and J 4 bases; bases outside gene matches: 7. The CDR3 is 15 amino acids. DNA of the CDR3: TGTGCCTGGAGTGTACCGGGAGGGCCCAGAGAGACCCAGTACTTC. Translation gives CAWSVPGGPRETQYF.

As regards this clone: At one end the junction does not follow the germline gene, possibly because of a read error. For the CDR3, the DNA is TGCGCCAGCAGTGACCACCTCGGATCCCGCGGTTCCTCCAATGAGCAGTTCTTC. It is translated as CASSDHLGSRGSSNEQFF. V usage is TRBV10-1 and J usage is TRBJ2-1, with D unresolved. This CDR3 is 18 amino acids long. CDR1 and CDR2 (germline): WNHNN, SYGVQD (reference sequence).

This rearrangement joins TRBV27 to TRBJ2-1; the match to TRBD2 covers 12 bases. J was trimmed by 0 bases and V by 5 bases; bases with no gene match: 8. CDR3 length equals 18 residues. From germline, CDR1 is MNHEY and CDR2 SMNVEV (reference sequence). Here the CDR3 DNA reads TGTGCCAGCAGTATTCTAGCGGGAGGGCAGAGCTCCTACAATGAGCAGTTCTTC. Amino acids: CASSILAGGQSSYNEQFF.

The rearrangement joins TRBV15 to TRBJ2-4; D uncertain. V lost 5 bases to trimming and J lost 6 bases, with 11 bases between them. The CDR3 covers 13 residues. CDR1 is LNHNV and CDR2 is YYDKDF in the germline V gene (reference sequence). The CDR3 loop reads CATSALKGNIQYF. CDR3 coding DNA: TGTGCCACCAGCGCTCTCAAAGGAAACATTCAGTACTTC.